Listed below are T cell receptor beta chains from one sample, sequenced in a study. TCRdb re-called the multiplex PCR reads through MiXCR, storing one row per CDR3 protein. Altogether thousands of distinct CDR3 sequences are present, 0.85% to 1.1% being singletons, with the ten largest covering about a sixth. Source material: tumor-infiltrating Tregs sorted from the breast tumor. The receptors derive from a female donor with breast cancer. CDR3s include the opening cysteine and the closing phenylalanine or tryptophan. Fields, in order: D gene, CDR3 length, J gene, V gene, clone size, CDR3 DNA, CDR3 protein. A D gene is named only where the DNA matches it firmly. For some rows the clone size is stated as once, few or many, or as a class when expanded; others skip it.

>-|12|TRBJ1-2|TRBV12-3/TRBV12-4|medium-sized
TGTGCCAGCAACGCCCAGGACTATGGCTACACCTTC
CASNAQDYGYTF
>TRBD1|15|TRBJ1-2|TRBV12-3/TRBV12-4|medium-sized
TGTGCCAGCAGTTCGGCCGGGACAGCATACTATGGCTACACCTTC
CASSSAGTAYYGYTF
>-|14|TRBJ1-2|TRBV12-3/TRBV12-4|many
TGTGCCAGCACCTTTAGGGTTACTAACTATGGCTACACCTTC
CASTFRVTNYGYTF
>-|13|TRBJ1-2|TRBV12-3/TRBV12-4|medium-sized
TGTGCCAGCAGTTTCCCGGGAAGCTATGGCTACACCTTC
CASSFPGSYGYTF
>-|14|TRBJ1-2|TRBV12-3/TRBV12-4|medium-sized
TGTGCCAGCAGTTTAGGGGCGGGCCAATATGGCTACACCTTC
CASSLGAGQYGYTF
>-|14|TRBJ1-2|TRBV12-3/TRBV12-4|medium-sized
TGTGCCAGCAGTTTTAACGACAGAGGCTATGGCTACACCTTC
CASSFNDRGYGYTF
>-|16|TRBJ1-2|TRBV12-3/TRBV12-4|medium-sized
TGTGCCAGCAGTTTTAGATCTGCGAGAAGAAATTATGGCTACACCTTC
CASSFRSARRNYGYTF
>-|12|TRBJ1-2|TRBV12-3/TRBV12-4|many
TGTGCCAGCATAGTAGGATATGAAGGCTACACCTTC
CASIVGYEGYTF
>TRBD1|14|TRBJ1-2|TRBV12-3/TRBV12-4|-
TGTGCCAGCAGCCCGGGACAGGGTATCGGAGGCTACACCTTC
CASSPGQGIGGYTF
>TRBD1|13|TRBJ1-2|TRBV12-3/TRBV12-4|medium-sized
TGTGCCAGCAGTTTGGGATCCGGGACAGCCCTTTTCTTC
CASSLGSGTALFF
>-|12|TRBJ1-2|TRBV12-3/TRBV12-4|medium-sized
TGTGCCAGCAGTCAGACGGACTATGGCTACACCTTC
CASSQTDYGYTF
>-|12|TRBJ1-2|TRBV12-3/TRBV12-4|large
TGTGCCAGCAGCCTAAGCGACTATGGCTACACCTTC
CASSLSDYGYTF
>-|15|TRBJ1-2|TRBV12-3/TRBV12-4|medium-sized
TGTGCCAGCAGTTTAAAGGAGGGCAGCTCCTATGGCTACACCTTC
CASSLKEGSSYGYTF
>-|12|TRBJ1-2|TRBV12-3/TRBV12-4|medium-sized
TGTGCCAGCAGTCAAAGCCTGGGAGGCTACACCTTC
CASSQSLGGYTF
>TRBD1|14|TRBJ1-2|TRBV12-3/TRBV12-4|medium-sized
TGTGCCAGCACCCGAGGACAGGGTCTCGGTGGCTACACCTTC
CASTRGQGLGGYTF
>-|12|TRBJ1-2|TRBV12-3/TRBV12-4|medium-sized
TGTGCCAGCAGTCCTCCACAGTATGGCTACACCTTC
CASSPPQYGYTF
>-|12|TRBJ1-2|TRBV12-3/TRBV12-4|many
TGTGCCAGCGGTGAGTCGTGGCATGGCTACACCTTC
CASGESWHGYTF
>-|17|TRBJ1-2|TRBV12-3/TRBV12-4|medium-sized
TGTGCCAGCAGCTCCTCAATTGGCGCAGGGACTAACTATGGCTACACCTTC
CASSSSIGAGTNYGYTF
>TRBD1|14|TRBJ1-2|TRBV12-3/TRBV12-4|medium-sized
TGTGCCAGCACCCTGGGACAGCAGAACTATGGCTACACCTTC
CASTLGQQNYGYTF
>-|14|TRBJ1-2|TRBV12-3/TRBV12-4|large
TGTGCCAGCAGCAGCCAGGGACCGGCATATGGCTACACCTTC
CASSSQGPAYGYTF
>-|13|TRBJ1-2|TRBV12-3/TRBV12-4|large
TGTGCCAGCAGTTTATCAGGCAACTATGGCTACACCTTC
CASSLSGNYGYTF
>-|13|TRBJ1-2|TRBV12-3/TRBV12-4|many
TGTGCCAGCAGTTTAGCCAATATCTATGGCTACACCTTC
CASSLANIYGYTF
>TRBD1|15|TRBJ1-2|TRBV12-3/TRBV12-4|large
TGTGCCAGCAGCCGCTTGACAGGGACTAACTATGGCTACACCTTC
CASSRLTGTNYGYTF
>-|13|TRBJ1-2|TRBV12-3/TRBV12-4|medium-sized
TGTGCCAGCAGCCGGATCCCTTCGGAGGGCTACACCTTC
CASSRIPSEGYTF
>TRBD1|14|TRBJ1-2|TRBV12-3/TRBV12-4|medium-sized
TGTGCCAGCAGTTTGGACAGGAAACTTTATGGCTACACCTTC
CASSLDRKLYGYTF
>TRBD1|16|TRBJ1-2|TRBV12-3/TRBV12-4|medium-sized
TGTGCCAGCAGTTTCAGGACCGGGACAGGAGATTATGGCTACACCTTC
CASSFRTGTGDYGYTF
>-|13|TRBJ1-2|TRBV12-3/TRBV12-4|medium-sized
TGTGCCAGCAGTCTAACACGCCAGGCTGGCTACACCTTC
CASSLTRQAGYTF
>TRBD1|14|TRBJ1-2|TRBV12-3/TRBV12-4|many
TGTGCCAGCAGTTTTGGGACAGGTGAAGATGGCTACACCTTC
CASSFGTGEDGYTF
>-|14|TRBJ1-2|TRBV12-3/TRBV12-4|medium-sized
TGTGCCAGCAGTTTATCACAGGCCCTTTATGGCTACACCTTC
CASSLSQALYGYTF
>TRBD1|17|TRBJ1-2|TRBV12-3/TRBV12-4|medium-sized
TGTGCCAGCAGTTTAGCGCGTTGGACAGGACCACTCTATGGCTACACCTTC
CASSLARWTGPLYGYTF
>-|15|TRBJ1-2|TRBV12-3/TRBV12-4|many
TGTGCCAGCAGTTTCCTCCGGGCCGGCGACTATGGCTACACCTTC
CASSFLRAGDYGYTF
>TRBD1|13|TRBJ1-2|TRBV12-3/TRBV12-4|medium-sized
TGTGCCAGCAGCCCGGACAGGTCCTATGGCTACACCTTC
CASSPDRSYGYTF
>TRBD1|16|TRBJ1-2|TRBV12-3/TRBV12-4|medium-sized
TGTGCCAGCAGTCGAGAACGGGACAGCTCTAACTATGGCTACACCTTC
CASSRERDSSNYGYTF